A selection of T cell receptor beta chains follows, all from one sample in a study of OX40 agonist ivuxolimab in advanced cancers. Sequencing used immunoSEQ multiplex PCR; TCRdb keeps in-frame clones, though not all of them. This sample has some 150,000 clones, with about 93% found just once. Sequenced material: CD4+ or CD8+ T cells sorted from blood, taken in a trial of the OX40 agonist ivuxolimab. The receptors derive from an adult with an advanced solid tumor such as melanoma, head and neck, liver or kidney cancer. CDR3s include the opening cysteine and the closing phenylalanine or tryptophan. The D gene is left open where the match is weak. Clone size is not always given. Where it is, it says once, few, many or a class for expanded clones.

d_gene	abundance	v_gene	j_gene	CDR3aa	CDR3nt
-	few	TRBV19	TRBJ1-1	CASSIGNGYEAFF	TGTGCCAGTAGTATTGGGAACGGATACGAAGCTTTCTTT
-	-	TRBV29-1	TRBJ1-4	CSVLEGGKLFF	TGCAGCGTCCTAGAGGGGGGAAAACTGTTTTTT
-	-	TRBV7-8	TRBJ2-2	CASSLSVSGNTGELFF	TGTGCCAGCAGCTTAAGTGTTAGCGGGAACACCGGGGAGCTGTTTTTT
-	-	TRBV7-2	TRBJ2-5	CASSPQGWETQYF	TGTGCCAGCAGCCCCCAGGGTTGGGAGACCCAGTACTTC
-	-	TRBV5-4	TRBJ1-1	CASSLDQSLAFF	TGTGCCAGCAGCTTGGACCAGTCGTTGGCTTTCTTT
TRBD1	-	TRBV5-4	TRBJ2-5	CASSLRTGQETQYF	TGTGCCAGCAGCTTACGGACAGGGCAAGAGACCCAGTACTTC
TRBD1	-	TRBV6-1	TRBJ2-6	CASSEGQGWPGANVLTF	TGTGCCAGCAGTGAGGGACAGGGATGGCCTGGGGCCAACGTCCTGACTTTC
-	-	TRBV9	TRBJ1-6	CASSLGGYNSPLHF	TGTGCCAGCAGCCTTGGGGGCTATAATTCACCCCTCCACTTT
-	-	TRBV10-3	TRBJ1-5	CAISERQSNQPQHF	TGTGCCATCAGTGAACGGCAGAGCAATCAGCCCCAGCATTTT
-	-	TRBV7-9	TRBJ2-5	CASSLGQGERETQYF	TGTGCCAGCAGCTTAGGCCAGGGAGAAAGGGAGACCCAGTACTTC
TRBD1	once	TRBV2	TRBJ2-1	CASRRPGTGYNEQFF	TGTGCCAGCAGACGTCCCGGGACAGGGTACAATGAGCAGTTCTTC
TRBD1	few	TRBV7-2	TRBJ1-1	CASSLAQGQGNTEAFF	TGTGCCAGCAGCTTAGCGCAGGGACAGGGGAACACTGAAGCTTTCTTT
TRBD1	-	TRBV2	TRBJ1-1	CASSTDRALHLNTEAFF	TGTGCCAGCAGTACCGACAGGGCGCTACACCTTAACACTGAAGCTTTCTTT
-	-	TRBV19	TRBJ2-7	CASLPRGQVSTYEQYF	TGTGCCAGCTTACCCCGGGGGCAGGTAAGCACCTACGAGCAGTACTTC
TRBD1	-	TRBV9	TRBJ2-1	CASSVWGQGDEQFF	TGTGCCAGCAGCGTTTGGGGACAGGGAGATGAGCAGTTCTTC
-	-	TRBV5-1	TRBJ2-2	CASSTGTGRVTGELFF	TGCGCCAGCAGCACCGGGACCGGGAGAGTCACCGGGGAGCTGTTTTTT
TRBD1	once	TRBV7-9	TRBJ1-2	CASSLGAEGAGDNYGYTF	TGTGCCAGCAGCTTAGGGGCCGAGGGGGCAGGGGATAACTATGGCTACACCTTC
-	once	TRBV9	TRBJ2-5	CASSPGVQETQYF	TGTGCCAGCAGCCCGGGGGTCCAAGAGACCCAGTACTTC
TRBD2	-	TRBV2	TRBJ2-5	CASRDTGLAPETQYF	TGTGCCAGCAGAGATACAGGACTAGCGCCCGAGACCCAGTACTTC
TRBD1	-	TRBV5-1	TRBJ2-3	CASSYGQGLDTQYF	TGCGCCAGCAGCTATGGACAGGGGCTAGATACGCAGTATTTT
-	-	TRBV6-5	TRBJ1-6	CASSDWAASPLHF	TGTGCCAGCAGTGACTGGGCGGCATCACCCCTCCACTTT
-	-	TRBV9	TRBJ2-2	CASSVPGSPTGELFF	TGTGCCAGCAGCGTCCCAGGGTCCCCCACCGGGGAGCTGTTTTTT
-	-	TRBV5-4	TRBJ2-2	CASSPTTDTGELFF	TGTGCCAGCAGCCCCACCACCGACACCGGGGAGCTGTTTTTT
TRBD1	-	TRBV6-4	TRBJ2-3	CASSREGRGRSGTDTQYF	TGTGCCAGCAGCAGGGAAGGAAGGGGGCGGAGTGGCACAGATACGCAGTATTTT
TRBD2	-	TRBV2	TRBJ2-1	CASSEGLAGPYNEQFF	TGTGCCAGCAGTGAAGGGCTAGCGGGGCCCTACAATGAGCAGTTCTTC
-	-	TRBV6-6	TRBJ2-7	CASSYGGREQYF	TGTGCCAGCAGTTACGGGGGGCGTGAGCAGTACTTC
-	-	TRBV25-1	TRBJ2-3	CASSALPGITDTQYF	TGTGCCAGCAGTGCCCTCCCCGGCATCACAGATACGCAGTATTTT
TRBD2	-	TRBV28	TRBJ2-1	CASTKAGGINNEQFF	TGTGCCAGCACTAAAGCGGGAGGGATCAACAATGAGCAGTTCTTC
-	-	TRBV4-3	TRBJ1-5	CASSQDLRHPGNQPQHF	TGCGCCAGCAGCCAAGATTTACGTCATCCCGGTAATCAGCCCCAGCATTTT
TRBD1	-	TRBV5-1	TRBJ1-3	CASSPGTGSRNTIYF	TGCGCCAGCAGCCCTGGGACAGGGTCCAGAAACACCATATATTTT
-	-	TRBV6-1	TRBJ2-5	CASSEGGQETQYF	TGTGCCAGCAGTGAAGGGGGCCAAGAGACCCAGTACTTC
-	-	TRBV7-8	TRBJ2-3	CASRPPGTDTQYF	TGTGCCAGCAGACCCCCTGGCACGGATACGCAGTATTTT
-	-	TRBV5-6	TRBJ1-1	CASSLVGVENTEAFF	TGTGCCAGCAGCTTGGTGGGGGTGGAGAACACTGAAGCTTTCTTT
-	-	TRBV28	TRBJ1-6	CASSFAPGTPLHF	TGTGCCAGCAGTTTCGCTCCGGGGACACCCCTCCACTTT
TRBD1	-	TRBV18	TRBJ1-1	CASSPPSGGGTEAFF	TGTGCCAGCTCACCACCCTCAGGGGGCGGCACTGAAGCTTTCTTT
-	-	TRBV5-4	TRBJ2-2	CASSHYLREFDTGELFF	TGTGCCAGCAGCCACTACTTAAGGGAGTTTGACACCGGGGAGCTGTTTTTT
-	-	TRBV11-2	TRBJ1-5	CASSLQSGGLNSNQPQHF	TGTGCCAGCAGCTTACAAAGCGGGGGACTCAATAGCAATCAGCCCCAGCATTTT
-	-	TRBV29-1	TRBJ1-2	CSVPGDQVGYTF	TGCAGCGTCCCCGGGGACCAGGTTGGCTACACCTTC
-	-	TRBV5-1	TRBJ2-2	CASSPGQNTGELFF	TGCGCCAGCAGCCCCGGACAGAACACCGGGGAGCTGTTTTTT
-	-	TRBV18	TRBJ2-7	CASSPPTSSYEQYF	TGTGCCAGCTCACCACCGACTAGCTCCTACGAGCAGTACTTC
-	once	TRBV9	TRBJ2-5	CASSVASGNGETQYF	TGTGCCAGCAGCGTAGCTTCCGGGAACGGAGAGACCCAGTACTTC
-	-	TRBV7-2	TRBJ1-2	CASSLRSGVVYGYTF	TGTGCCAGCAGCTTAAGGTCCGGGGTTGTCTATGGCTACACCTTC
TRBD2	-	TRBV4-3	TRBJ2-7	CASSQNRGGPPGEQYF	TGCGCCAGCAGCCAGAACCGCGGGGGGCCCCCGGGCGAGCAGTACTTC
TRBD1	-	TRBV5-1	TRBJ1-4	CASSPSDRAGGNEKLFF	TGCGCCAGCAGCCCCTCGGACAGGGCCGGTGGAAATGAAAAACTGTTTTTT
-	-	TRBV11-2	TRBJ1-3	CASSFVFVPGNTIYF	TGTGCCAGCAGCTTCGTTTTCGTCCCTGGAAACACCATATATTTT
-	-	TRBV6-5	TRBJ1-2	CASSATAFYGYTF	TGTGCCAGCAGTGCCACAGCTTTCTATGGCTACACCTTC
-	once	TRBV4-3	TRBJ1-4	CASSQGDREKLFF	TGCGCCAGCAGCCAAGGCGACAGAGAAAAACTGTTTTTT
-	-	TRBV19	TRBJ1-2	CASSPGINYGYTF	TGTGCCAGTAGCCCAGGGATAAACTATGGCTACACCTTC
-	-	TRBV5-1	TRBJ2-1	CASSLDLARSEQFF	TGCGCCAGCAGCTTGGATTTAGCGAGGAGTGAGCAGTTCTTC